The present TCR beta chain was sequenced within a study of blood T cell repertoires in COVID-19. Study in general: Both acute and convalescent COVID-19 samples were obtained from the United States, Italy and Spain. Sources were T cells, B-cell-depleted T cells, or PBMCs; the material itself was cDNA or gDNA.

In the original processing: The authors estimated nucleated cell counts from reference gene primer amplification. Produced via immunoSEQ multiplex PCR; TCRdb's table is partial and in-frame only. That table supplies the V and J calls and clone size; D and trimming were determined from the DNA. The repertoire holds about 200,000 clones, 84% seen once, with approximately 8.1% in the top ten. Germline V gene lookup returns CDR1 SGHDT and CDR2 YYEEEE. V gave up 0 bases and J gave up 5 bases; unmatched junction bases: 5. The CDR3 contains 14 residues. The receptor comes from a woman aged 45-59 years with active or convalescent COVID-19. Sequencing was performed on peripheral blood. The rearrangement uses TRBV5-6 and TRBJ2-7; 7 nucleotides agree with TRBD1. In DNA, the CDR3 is TGTGCCAGCAGCTTGGAGGGGGCGCTTCACGAGCAGTACTTC. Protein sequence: CASSLEGALHEQYF.